This is a list of T cell receptor beta chains from one sample in a study of T cell changes during pregnancy in multiple sclerosis. Method: immunoSEQ multiplex PCR; TCRdb's copy keeps in-frame clones and lacks some. Of about 55,000 clones listed, roughly 94% are singletons. The material was CD8+ T cells from peripheral blood mononuclear cells, obtained after pregnancy. These receptors were obtained from a female donor with multiple sclerosis, enrolled in a pregnancy study. The CDR3 runs from the conserved cysteine through the conserved F or W. The D gene is left open where the match is weak. Expanded clones get a size class; other rows say once, few or many, or leave the size out.

size,D,V,J,CDR3,DNA
.,.,TRBV7-8,TRBJ2-2,CASSLDSGTGELFF,TGTGCCAGCAGCTTAGATTCGGGGACCGGGGAGCTGTTTTTT
.,.,TRBV19,TRBJ1-5,CASSWGSGNQPQHF,TGTGCCAGTAGTTGGGGCTCTGGCAATCAGCCCCAGCATTTT
.,.,TRBV7-8,TRBJ1-1,CASSHPGGGGTEAFF,TGTGCCAGCAGCCACCCGGGGGGAGGGGGAACTGAAGCTTTCTTT
.,TRBD2,TRBV27,TRBJ2-3,CASSLPPGLAGSEQYF,TGTGCCAGCAGTTTACCACCGGGACTAGCGGGCTCGGAGCAGTATTTT
.,TRBD1,TRBV13,TRBJ1-2,CASSLGTGPGYTF,TGTGCCAGCAGCTTAGGGACAGGGCCCGGCTACACCTTC
.,.,TRBV5-6,TRBJ2-7,CASSSATYEQYF,TGTGCCAGCAGCAGCGCCACCTACGAGCAGTACTTC
.,.,TRBV15,TRBJ2-3,CATSRDSIGASTDTQYF,TGTGCCACCAGCAGAGATTCGATCGGAGCTAGCACAGATACGCAGTATTTT
.,.,TRBV5-1,TRBJ2-7,CASGSSGDTYEQYF,TGCGCCAGCGGCAGTAGTGGAGATACCTACGAGCAGTACTTC
.,.,TRBV27,TRBJ1-1,CASSLFQGRAEAFF,TGTGCCAGCAGTTTATTTCAGGGGAGGGCTGAAGCTTTCTTT
.,TRBD2,TRBV29-1,TRBJ2-5,CSVDGLAGHQETQYF,TGCAGCGTTGATGGACTAGCGGGACATCAAGAGACCCAGTACTTC
.,.,TRBV10-2,TRBJ2-7,CASSESRASTRTGHF,TGCGCCAGCAGTGAGTCGAGGGCGTCCACCCGAACCGGCCACTTC
.,.,TRBV19,TRBJ1-4,CASYTGYGVEKLFF,TGTGCCAGTTACACAGGGTATGGAGTTGAAAAACTGTTTTTT
.,TRBD1,TRBV6-1,TRBJ1-2,CASSEGTGGADGYTF,TGTGCCAGCAGTGAAGGCACAGGGGGCGCGGATGGCTACACCTTC
.,TRBD1,TRBV4-1,TRBJ1-2,CASSQDPVITGAYGYTF,TGCGCCAGCAGCCAAGATCCCGTAATAACAGGGGCCTATGGCTACACCTTC
.,.,TRBV19,TRBJ1-5,CASSIVKQSNQPQHF,TGTGCCAGTAGTATAGTGAAACAGAGCAATCAGCCCCAGCATTTT
once,TRBD2,TRBV30,TRBJ2-1,CARRVAGVNEQFF,TGTGCCCGCAGGGTAGCGGGGGTTAATGAGCAGTTCTTC
.,.,TRBV21-1,TRBJ2-2,CASSASPPQRDLTGELFF,TGTGCCAGCAGCGCCTCTCCCCCCCAGCGGGATTTGACCGGGGAGCTGTTTTTT
.,TRBD2,TRBV9,TRBJ2-1,CASSGSLAGTSHEQFF,TGTGCCAGCAGCGGTAGTTTAGCGGGAACTTCCCATGAGCAGTTCTTC
.,.,TRBV29-1,TRBJ2-1,CSVQREGVYNEQFF,TGCAGCGTGCAAAGAGAAGGGGTATACAATGAGCAGTTCTTC